Listed below are T cell receptor beta chains from one sample, sequenced in a study of CD8+ T cells in alopecia areata. TCRdb keeps only in-frame clones here, not all; method: immunoSEQ multiplex PCR. This sample carries around 210,000 clones, 56% of them seen once, and the ten largest clones take approximately 4.9%. Sequenced material: CD8+ T cells sorted from blood. The receptor source for this set is a human donor in good health. Both conserved end residues are trimmed from each CDR3. Each record gives: J gene, D gene, V gene, CDR3 protein. A D gene is named only where the DNA matches it firmly.

J gene: TRBJ2-5; D gene: TRBD2; V gene: TRBV19; CDR3 protein: ASSGLAGAEETQY
J gene: TRBJ2-5; D gene: TRBD1; V gene: TRBV29-1; CDR3 protein: SVSRPDRGMQTQY
J gene: TRBJ1-1; D gene: .; V gene: TRBV5-1; CDR3 protein: ASSFHPGSAEAF
J gene: TRBJ1-1; D gene: .; V gene: TRBV4-2; CDR3 protein: ASSQAWTAEAF
J gene: TRBJ2-7; D gene: .; V gene: TRBV9; CDR3 protein: ASSATDSGYEQY
J gene: TRBJ1-2; D gene: .; V gene: TRBV2; CDR3 protein: ASSESAGLDGYT
J gene: TRBJ1-5; D gene: .; V gene: TRBV4-1; CDR3 protein: ASSQDKQGGQPQH
J gene: TRBJ2-3; D gene: .; V gene: TRBV5-6; CDR3 protein: ASSLYRGGTDTQY
J gene: TRBJ1-3; D gene: .; V gene: TRBV28; CDR3 protein: ASSPGFSGNTIY
J gene: TRBJ2-1; D gene: .; V gene: TRBV25-1; CDR3 protein: ASSEGLGVGNEQF
J gene: TRBJ2-2; D gene: .; V gene: TRBV5-6; CDR3 protein: ASSPRVPGELF
J gene: TRBJ2-2; D gene: .; V gene: TRBV7-2; CDR3 protein: ASSSLSGELF
J gene: TRBJ2-1; D gene: .; V gene: TRBV4-1; CDR3 protein: ASSRTIRAEGGNEQF
J gene: TRBJ1-1; D gene: TRBD1; V gene: TRBV29-1; CDR3 protein: SVAGQGSNTEAF
J gene: TRBJ2-7; D gene: .; V gene: TRBV2; CDR3 protein: ASLGEHYEQY
J gene: TRBJ1-1; D gene: TRBD1; V gene: TRBV5-4; CDR3 protein: ASSTGTDYLRRAF
J gene: TRBJ2-3; D gene: .; V gene: TRBV7-2; CDR3 protein: ASSLPDLRPDTQY
J gene: TRBJ2-3; D gene: TRBD2; V gene: TRBV23-1; CDR3 protein: ASSLRGGGDRASTDTQY
J gene: TRBJ2-7; D gene: TRBD2; V gene: TRBV5-3; CDR3 protein: ARSRGTSGEYEQY
J gene: TRBJ2-2; D gene: TRBD1; V gene: TRBV19; CDR3 protein: ASSIGTATGELF
J gene: TRBJ2-2; D gene: .; V gene: TRBV29-1; CDR3 protein: SVEGREVTGELF
J gene: TRBJ1-1; D gene: TRBD1; V gene: TRBV14; CDR3 protein: ASSRMTGFTEAF
J gene: TRBJ2-3; D gene: .; V gene: TRBV5-1; CDR3 protein: ASSLSGDTQY
J gene: TRBJ2-3; D gene: .; V gene: TRBV27; CDR3 protein: ASSPGEDTDTQY
J gene: TRBJ1-1; D gene: TRBD1; V gene: TRBV5-6; CDR3 protein: ASSLAGGNTEAF
J gene: TRBJ1-1; D gene: .; V gene: TRBV14; CDR3 protein: ASSQISVRFTEAF
J gene: TRBJ2-7; D gene: .; V gene: TRBV19; CDR3 protein: ASSIIGGDYEQY
J gene: TRBJ2-2; D gene: .; V gene: TRBV5-6; CDR3 protein: ASSLDLGGLF
J gene: TRBJ1-4; D gene: .; V gene: TRBV5-6; CDR3 protein: ASSLETEDEKLF
J gene: TRBJ2-7; D gene: TRBD1; V gene: TRBV6-9; CDR3 protein: ASTGTGAYEQY
J gene: TRBJ1-1; D gene: .; V gene: TRBV9; CDR3 protein: ASSPPWGVTEAF
J gene: TRBJ2-5; D gene: .; V gene: TRBV4-1; CDR3 protein: ASSLLPGEQETQY
J gene: TRBJ1-2; D gene: .; V gene: TRBV19; CDR3 protein: ARVAGYGYT
J gene: TRBJ2-6; D gene: .; V gene: TRBV4-1; CDR3 protein: ASSQVVTSGANVLT
J gene: TRBJ1-6; D gene: .; V gene: TRBV6-6; CDR3 protein: ASRWGEVNSPLH
J gene: TRBJ2-2; D gene: .; V gene: TRBV9; CDR3 protein: ASSPTNTGELF
J gene: TRBJ2-1; D gene: .; V gene: TRBV29-1; CDR3 protein: SVEPDSFNEQF
J gene: TRBJ1-2; D gene: .; V gene: TRBV15; CDR3 protein: ATSKEGTENYGYT
J gene: TRBJ2-7; D gene: TRBD1; V gene: TRBV7-8; CDR3 protein: ASSSRTGAAEQY
J gene: TRBJ1-6; D gene: TRBD1; V gene: TRBV13; CDR3 protein: ASRTGGSNSPLH
J gene: TRBJ2-5; D gene: TRBD2; V gene: TRBV4-2; CDR3 protein: ASSQDRGGGETQY